This T cell receptor beta chain was captured in a study of blood T cell repertoires in COVID-19 (dated by TCRdb to the early 2020s). Broadly, across the study: The collaborator samples originated in the United States, Italy and Spain and spanned the acute and convalescent phases of COVID-19. The prospective study material was composed of cDNA or gDNA derived from T cells, B-cell-depleted T cells, or PBMCs. Where HLA class I and class II types were available, the types were taken from metadata supplied by the sample provider, not from assay-based typing. The repertoires were made available in a free public database intended to serve as a resource for research on the immune response to SARS-CoV-2. The dataset comprised deeply sampled blood TCRbeta repertoires from subjects exposed to, actively infected with, or recovered from COVID-19. Sample metadata almost always included a de-identified subject ID, COVID-19 status, age in years and sex. Samples came from the ongoing ImmuneRACE study (first 160 participants) plus 1,254 subjects from 6 global collaborators. Points the paper makes about the study in general: Clinical and demographic metadata were provided uncurated, with the amount varying by source and participant.

Of note for this clone: Its antigen remains undetermined. Base qualities are not recorded, but no much larger clone differs from it by a single base.

TCRbeta CDR3 regions were amplified from genomic DNA using the immunoSEQ Assay, a bias-controlled multiplex PCR. The source study handled its data this way. The number of nucleated cells in each sample was estimated by amplification of reference gene primers within the assay. To quantify the absolute abundance of each unique TCRbeta CDR3 rearrangement, sequence reads were collapsed and filtered. For each sample, productive Simpson clonality was calculated as the square root of Simpson's diversity index over productive rearrangements. TCRdb holds this immuneACCESS table with in-frame rearrangements only. Some clones are missing; in checked studies, unresolved V genes explain under half, and the rest has no known cause. Clonal size and the V and J genes are those of that table, whereas D and trimming came from the DNA. The sample contains about 320,000 clones, approximately 85% of them found a single time. Clones ranked in the top ten supply roughly 7% of the sample.

Each collaborating institution followed its own protocols to collect whole blood in K2EDTA tubes. For TCRbeta analysis, collaborators shipped samples as frozen whole blood, isolated PBMCs, or DNA extracted from either of those sample types. Trimmed from V: 4 bases; trimmed from J: 2 bases; junction bases lacking a gene match: 7. Spanning cysteine to phenylalanine, the CDR3 consists of 17 amino acids. CDR3 DNA only is kept here, 51 bases in frame from base 1. CDR1 and CDR2 are read off the germline V gene (reference sequence) as SEHNR and FQNEAQ. The specimen sequenced was peripheral blood. The receptor was isolated from a human donor in a cohort sampled during active COVID-19. This chain joins TRBV7-9 to TRBJ2-5, and TRBD2 aligns with 13 junction nucleotides. The CDR3 amino acid sequence is: CASSSGLAGVLQETQYF. Here is the DNA: TGTGCCAGCAGCTCAGGACTAGCGGGGGTACTTCAAGAGACCCAGTACTTC.